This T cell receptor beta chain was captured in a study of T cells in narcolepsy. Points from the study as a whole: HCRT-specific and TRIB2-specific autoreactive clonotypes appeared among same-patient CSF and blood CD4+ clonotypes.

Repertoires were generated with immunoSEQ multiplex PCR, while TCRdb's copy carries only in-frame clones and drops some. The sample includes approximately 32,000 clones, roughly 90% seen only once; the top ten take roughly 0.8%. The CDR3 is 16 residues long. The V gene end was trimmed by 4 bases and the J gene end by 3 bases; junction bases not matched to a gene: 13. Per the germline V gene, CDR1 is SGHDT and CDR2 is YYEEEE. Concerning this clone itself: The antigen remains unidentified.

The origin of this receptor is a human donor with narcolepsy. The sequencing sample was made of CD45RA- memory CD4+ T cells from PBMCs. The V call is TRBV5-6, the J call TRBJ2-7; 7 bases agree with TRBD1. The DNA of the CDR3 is TGTGCCAGCAGCCACAGGGGATATCGGGACAACTACGAGCAGTACTTC. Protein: CASSHRGYRDNYEQYF.